A single sample gave rise to the 10 T cell receptor beta chains below, sequenced in a study of blood T cell repertoires in COVID-19. Measured with immunoSEQ multiplex PCR; TCRdb has only the in-frame clones, and not every one. This sample yields 200,000 to 250,000 clones, of which under 85% are seen a single time; approximately 8% belongs to the top ten. Sequencing input: peripheral blood. The origin of the receptors is a woman of 80 years or more with COVID-19, enrolled during active disease.

This clone has a handful of counts. The chain couples TRBV4-2 to TRBJ1-2, with a weak D call TRBD1 (5 bases). The V and J ends lost 0 bases and 2 bases respectively, with 13 bases between them. Looked up from germline, CDR1 is LGHNA and CDR2 is YNFKEQ. CDR3 length: 16 residues. CDR3 sequence (DNA): TGTGCCAGCAGCCAAGATGGGGCGGCACCCAACTATGGCTACACCTTC. The encoded protein is CASSQDGAAPNYGYTF.

The chain links TRBV2 to TRBJ1-2, with 7 nucleotides matching TRBD1. Losses at the gene ends were 1 base for V and 7 bases for J; bases not matched to a gene: 6. This CDR3 region has 14 residues. Germline V gives CDR1 SNHLY, CDR2 FYNNEI. CDR3 nucleotides: TGTGCCAGCAGTGAAGTGGGCAGGGGGGTTGGCTACACCTTC. Encoded protein: CASSEVGRGVGYTF.

A single count supports this clone. The chain has TRBV5-1 and TRBJ1-2; 7 nucleotides match TRBD1. Unmatched junction bases numbered 7, after V lost 4 bases and J lost 4 bases. This CDR3 comprises 14 residues. The germline CDR1 and CDR2 sequences are SGHRS and YFSETQ. The CDR3 loop is CASSPDRTRYGYTF. The CDR3, as DNA: TGCGCCAGCAGCCCGGACAGGACACGCTATGGCTACACCTTC.

This sequence joins TRBV18 and TRBJ2-5, with D perhaps matching TRBD2 (6 bases). Trimming took 2 bases from V and 5 from J, leaving 9 bases between them. Germline V gene sequence: CDR1 KGHSH, CDR2 LQKENI. The CDR3 extends over 13 amino acids. CDR3 sequence reads: CASSPAGKETQYF. The DNA of the CDR3 is TGTGCCAGCTCACCAGCGGGGAAGGAGACCCAGTACTTC.

The chain employs TRBV5-1 and TRBJ2-3; 13 positions match TRBD2. V was pared by 4 bases and J by 1 base, with 3 bases of the junction left unmatched. This CDR3 has 16 residues. Per the germline V gene, CDR1 is SGHRS and CDR2 is YFSETQ. The CDR3, as DNA: TGCGCCAGCAGCAAAGGGACTAGCGGGGGCACAGATACGCAGTATTTT. Amino acids: CASSKGTSGGTDTQYF.

This sequence joins TRBV11-2 and TRBJ2-2, with 7 bases fitting TRBD2. In germline, CDR1 is SGHAT, CDR2 FQNNGV. This CDR3 contains 15 residues. V dropped 2 bases and J dropped 2; count of bases not matched to a gene: 2. The CDR3 coding sequence is TGTGCCAGCAGCTTAAGGGAGGGTAACACCGGGGAGCTGTTTTTT. It is translated as CASSLREGNTGELFF.

A word on this clone: In the same sample, other DNA sequences code for this CDR3. V is TRBV2 and J is TRBJ1-1; TRBD1 might be the D (5 bases). With 4 bases removed from V and 2 bases from J, the gap between germline ends came to 8 bases. Germline assignment: CDR1 SNHLY and CDR2 FYNNEI. The CDR3 has 13 residues. The CDR3 loop is CASSVTVNTEAFF. The CDR3 DNA follows: TGTGCCAGCAGTGTGACAGTAAACACTGAAGCTTTCTTT.

The genes are TRBV24-1 and TRBJ2-1, with D unclear. V dropped 3 bases and J dropped 7 bases, with 18 bases sitting between them. Germline CDR1 reads KGHDR; CDR2 reads SFDVKD. The CDR3 covers 16 residues. The CDR3 DNA reads as TGTGCCACCAGTGATGTGAGCAACTCGAGGATGAATGAGCAGTTCTTC. Protein sequence: CATSDVSNSRMNEQFF.

The gene calls are TRBV2 and TRBJ2-7, with TRBD2 as a possible D gene (5 bases). Germline CDR1 SNHLY, CDR2 FYNNEI. V dropped 8 bases and J dropped 2 bases, with 22 bases sitting between them. CDR3 length: 16 amino acids. The CDR3 bases are TGTGCCAGCGGACTGGGGAGCGTGTCTGCTGCCTACGAGCAGTACTTC. Protein: CASGLGSVSAAYEQYF.

The V call is TRBV6-6, the J call TRBJ2-2; 8 bases fit TRBD2. V lost 5 bases, J lost 4 bases, and 12 bases stayed unmatched. This CDR3 contains 17 residues. Germline V gene data show CDR1 as MNHNY and CDR2 as SVGAGI (reference sequence). CDR3 coding DNA: TGTGCCAGCAGTCGCTTTGGGGCGGGAGGATCCACCGGGGAGCTGTTTTTT. As protein: CASSRFGAGGSTGELFF.